The 15 T cell receptor beta chains below all came from one sample that was sequenced in a study of blood T cell repertoires in COVID-19. Assay used: immunoSEQ multiplex PCR; TCRdb lists only in-frame clones, some missing. The table has 75,000 to 95,000 clones, roughly 90% seen once. Sequencing was performed on peripheral blood. These receptors were taken from a human donor in a cohort sampled during active COVID-19.

The CDR3 spells CAWGSGTASNQPQHF. The CDR3 coding sequence is TGTGCCTGGGGCTCCGGGACAGCGAGCAATCAGCCCCAGCATTTT. The chain joins TRBV30 to TRBJ1-5; 7 bases agree with TRBD1. Trimming removed 5 bases from V and 1 base from J; junction bases left unmatched: 8. CDR3 length equals 15 residues. Germline V gene sequence: CDR1 GTSNPN, CDR2 SVGIG (reference sequence).

The gene calls are TRBV5-6 and TRBJ1-1; maybe TRBD1 (6 bases). The germline gives CDR1 SGHDT, CDR2 YYEEEE. V was trimmed by 0 bases and J by 5 bases, leaving 14 bases between them. The CDR3 sequence is 15 residues long. Here the CDR3 DNA reads TGTGCCAGCAGCTTGGACCTTCAAAGGGGGACTGAAGCTTTCTTT. Encoded protein: CASSLDLQRGTEAFF.

This chain connects TRBV7-9 to TRBJ2-7, with 10 bases lining up with TRBD2. V was pared by 5 bases and J by 6 bases, with 10 bases of the junction left unmatched. CDR1 is SEHNR, CDR2 FQNEAQ, per germline (reference sequence). The CDR3 is 15 amino acids. As DNA, the CDR3 is TGTGCCAGCAGCCCCCAGACTAGCGGGCCAATCGAGCAGTACTTC. It translates to CASSPQTSGPIEQYF.

This chain links TRBV19 with TRBJ1-1; D is unclear. The CDR3 contains 13 residues. Germline V gene data show CDR1 as LNHDA and CDR2 as SQIVND (reference sequence). V was trimmed by 3 bases and J by 1 base, leaving 6 bases between them. The CDR3 is CASSIWANTEAFF. The CDR3 DNA follows: TGTGCCAGTAGTATCTGGGCGAACACTGAAGCTTTCTTT.

CDR3 residues: CASSKTGPNTEAFF. In DNA, the CDR3 is TGTGCCAGCAGCAAAACAGGGCCGAACACTGAAGCTTTCTTT. The chain has TRBV6-2 or TRBV6-3 and TRBJ1-1; a possible D gene is TRBD1 (6 bases). Germline V gene sequence: CDR1 MNHEY, CDR2 SVGEGT. The CDR3 runs to 14 residues. Trimming shortened V by 6 bases and J by 1 base, and 12 bases separated the two germline ends.

This clone was seen only a few times. The rearrangement joins TRBV6-5 to TRBJ2-1, with D tentatively TRBD2 (6 bases). The V end was cut by 6 bases, the J end by 8 bases, with 17 bases between. This CDR3 is built from 14 residues. Germline lookup yields CDR1 MNHEY and CDR2 SVGAGI. The CDR3 region is CASSLAGGAHEQFF. DNA of the CDR3: TGTGCCAGCAGCCTGGCTGGAGGGGCCCATGAGCAGTTCTTC.

The V gene is TRBV7-2, the J gene TRBJ1-6; 8 bases match TRBD1. V trimming: 1 base; J trimming: 10 bases; junction bases outside the gene matches: 6. Germline V gene sequence: CDR1 SGHTA, CDR2 FQGNSA. This CDR3 is built from 15 residues. CDR3 protein: CASSLDAGGGSPLHF. CDR3 sequence (DNA): TGTGCCAGCAGCTTAGACGCAGGGGGCGGCTCACCCCTCCACTTT.

This CDR3 reads CASSLIRGTEGGYTF. CDR3 nucleotide sequence: TGTGCCAGCAGCTTAATAAGGGGGACAGAAGGCGGCTACACCTTC. The chain carries TRBV7-8 and TRBJ1-2; 7 nucleotides match TRBD1. Germline lookup yields CDR1 SGHVS and CDR2 FQNEAQ. Losses at the gene ends were 2 bases for V and 8 bases for J; bases not matched to a gene: 11. CDR3 length equals 15 residues.

This chain joins TRBV19 and TRBJ2-6; 9 bases line up with TRBD1. This CDR3 comprises 16 residues. The V and J ends lost 6 bases and 0 bases, in that order; junction bases with no gene match: 3. Looked up from germline, CDR1 is LNHDA and CDR2 is SQIVND (reference sequence). The CDR3 nucleotides are TGTGCCAGTAGGGGGACAGGGCCCTCTGGGGCCAACGTCCTGACTTTC. Protein: CASRGTGPSGANVLTF.

The V and J genes are TRBV5-4 and TRBJ1-1; the D is unclear. Trimming cost V 0 bases and J 8 bases, with 8 bases left between them. The CDR3 spans 12 residues. Germline loops: CDR1 SGHNT, CDR2 YYREEE (reference sequence). The CDR3 spells CASSLDRREAFF. DNA of the CDR3: TGTGCCAGCAGCTTGGATCGGCGGGAAGCTTTCTTT. Looking up the rest from reference TRBV5-4 and TRBJ1-1 gives the full variable domain: ETGVTQSPTHLIKTRGQQVTLRCSSQSGHNTVSWYQQALGQGPQFIFQYYREEENGRGNFPPRFSGLQFPNYSSELNVNALELDDSALYLCASSLDRREAFFGQGTRLTVV.

This chain joins TRBV5-1 and TRBJ2-1, with D maybe TRBD2 (5 bases). The CDR3 extends over 14 amino acids. V was cut by 2 bases and J by 6 bases, with 12 bases left in between. Germline lookup yields CDR1 SGHRS and CDR2 YFSETQ. The CDR3 region has the DNA TGCGCCAGCAGCTTTACGAGAGGGCGCAATGAGCAGTTCTTC. The encoded protein is CASSFTRGRNEQFF.

The CDR3 nucleotides are TGCGCCAGCAGCATACAGGGGGAAAAACTGTTTTTT. This codes for CASSIQGEKLFF. This sequence joins TRBV5-1 and TRBJ1-4, with 7 nucleotides matching TRBD1. The CDR3 consists of 12 residues. CDR1 and CDR2 (germline): SGHRS, YFSETQ. The V segment lost 4 bases and the J segment 8 bases; nucleotides outside the gene matches: 2.

J is TRBJ2-7 and V is TRBV5-4; TRBD2 matches at 11 bases. CDR1 is SGHNT and CDR2 is YYREEE in the germline V gene (reference sequence). CDR3 length: 14 residues. With 2 bases clipped from V and 6 bases from J, the junction kept 4 bases outside the gene matches. CDR3 in DNA: TGTGCCAGCAGCTTACTAGCGGGAGTTCGCGAGCAGTACTTC. Amino acids: CASSLLAGVREQYF. Filled out from reference TRBV5-4 and TRBJ2-7, the complete variable domain reads ETGVTQSPTHLIKTRGQQVTLRCSSQSGHNTVSWYQQALGQGPQFIFQYYREEENGRGNFPPRFSGLQFPNYSSELNVNALELDDSALYLCASSLLAGVREQYFGPGTRLTVT.

V is TRBV2 and J is TRBJ1-2; no clear D gene. The V gene's germline CDR1 is SNHLY and CDR2 FYNNEI. V was cut by 0 bases and J by 7 bases, with 3 bases left in between. The CDR3 is 11 residues long. The CDR3 bases are TGTGCCAGCAGTGAAGCGCGTGGCTACACCTTC. It is translated as CASSEARGYTF.

The V call is TRBV19, the J call TRBJ1-1; possibly TRBD1 for D (6 bases). Trimming stripped 6 bases from V and 11 bases from J, with 22 bases between. The CDR3 sequence is 14 residues long. Germline CDR1 LNHDA, CDR2 SQIVND (reference sequence). CDR3 loop: CASSHGGAAGSAFF. The CDR3 DNA follows: TGTGCCAGTAGCCATGGGGGGGCGGCCGGCAGTGCTTTCTTT.